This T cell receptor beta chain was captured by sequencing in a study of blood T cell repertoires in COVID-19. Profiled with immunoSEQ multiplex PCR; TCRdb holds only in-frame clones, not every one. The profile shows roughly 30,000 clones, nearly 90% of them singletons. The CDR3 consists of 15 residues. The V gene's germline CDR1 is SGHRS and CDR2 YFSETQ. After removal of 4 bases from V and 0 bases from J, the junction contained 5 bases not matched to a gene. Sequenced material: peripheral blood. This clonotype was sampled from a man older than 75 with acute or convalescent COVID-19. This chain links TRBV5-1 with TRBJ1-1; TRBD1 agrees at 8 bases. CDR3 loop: CASSRDRLMNTEAFF. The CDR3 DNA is TGCGCCAGCAGCAGGGACAGGTTGATGAACACTGAAGCTTTCTTT.